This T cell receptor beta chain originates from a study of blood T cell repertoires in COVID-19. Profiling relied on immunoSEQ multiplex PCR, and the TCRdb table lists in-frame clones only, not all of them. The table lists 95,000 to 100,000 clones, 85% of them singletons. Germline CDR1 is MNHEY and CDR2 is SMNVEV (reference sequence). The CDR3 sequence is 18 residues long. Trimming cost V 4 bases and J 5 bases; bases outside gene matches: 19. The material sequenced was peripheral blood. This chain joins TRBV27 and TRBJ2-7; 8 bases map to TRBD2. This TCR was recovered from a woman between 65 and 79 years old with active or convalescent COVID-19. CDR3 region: CASSSPPRSSGTFHEQYF. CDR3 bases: TGTGCCAGCAGTTCCCCCCCGCGTAGTAGCGGGACCTTTCACGAGCAGTACTTC.